This passage covers 14 T cell receptor beta chains from one sample sequenced in a study of T-cell reconstitution after alpha-beta-depleted transplantation in children. For TCRbeta, the library was prepared with unique molecular identifiers. TCRdb processed the PCR reads anew with MiXCR; each CDR3 protein has one entry. The sample contains 140,000 or so distinct CDR3 sequences, 8.5% to 10% of which appear only once. This sample comprised PBMCs, mostly from graft donor cells, obtained 180 days after TCRalphabeta/CD19-depleted stem cell transplant. The source is a female patient aged 2 to 10 who had a stem cell transplant for congenital amegakaryocytic thrombocytopenia, so the T cells may come from the graft donor.

This clonotype was detected many times. This chain connects TRBV5-6 to TRBJ2-2; weak D call: TRBD1 (6 bases). The CDR3 is made up of 16 amino acids. Trimming removed 4 bases from V and 3 bases from J, with 16 bases in between. Germline values: CDR1 SGHDT, CDR2 YYEEEE. CDR3 protein: CASSRVRGRYTGELFF. The CDR3 DNA sequence: TGTGCCAGCAGCCGAGTCAGGGGCAGGTACACCGGGGAGCTGTTTTTT.

This clonotype was recorded at least ten times. The J gene is TRBJ2-3, the V gene TRBV20-1; D remains ambiguous. Germline values: CDR1 DFQATT, CDR2 SNEGSKA (reference sequence). This CDR3 spans 14 amino acids. V was pared by 0 bases and J by 4 bases, with 11 bases between. CDR3 coding DNA: TGCAGTGCTAGAGAGCTGTTTTTCCCAGATACGCAGTATTTT. This gives the protein CSARELFFPDTQYF.

This clonotype was seen repeatedly, ten times or more. The rearrangement links TRBV5-1 to TRBJ2-1; 7 nucleotides align to TRBD2. Germline lookup yields CDR1 SGHRS and CDR2 YFSETQ. V lost 5 bases to trimming and J lost 3 bases; unmatched junction nucleotides: 5. The CDR3 contains 14 residues. The CDR3: CASSSERDYNEQFF. Written as DNA, the CDR3 is TGCGCCAGCAGTTCGGAGCGGGACTACAATGAGCAGTTCTTC. Looking up the rest from reference TRBV5-1 and TRBJ2-1 gives the full variable domain: KAGVTQTPRYLIKTRGQQVTLSCSPISGHRSVSWYQQTPGQGLQFLFEYFSETQRNKGNFPGRFSGRQFSNSRSEMNVSTLELGDSALYLCASSSERDYNEQFFGPGTRLTVL.

Note on this clonotype: This may stem from a read error, because a much larger clone lies one nucleotide away. This sequence joins TRBV28 and TRBJ1-4, with D hard to call. The CDR3 length is 14 residues. Germline-derived CDR1 and CDR2 are MDHEN and SYDVKM. V shed 3 bases and J shed 12 bases, with 17 bases lying between them. The CDR3 DNA follows: TGTGCCAGCAGTTTGACGGAAGTTCAGGAACAACTGTTTTTT. The encoded protein is CASSLTEVQEQLFF.

V and J are TRBV6-5 and TRBJ2-5; 7 nucleotides align to TRBD1. Trimming took 6 bases from V and 5 from J; bases not matched to a gene: 9. The CDR3 covers 14 residues. Germline V lookup: CDR1 MNHEY, CDR2 SVGAGI. The CDR3 region is CASRGTGVGETQYF. The CDR3 DNA is TGTGCCAGCAGGGGAACAGGGGTAGGGGAGACCCAGTACTTC.

The rearrangement links TRBV28 to TRBJ1-1; D may be TRBD1 (6 bases). Deletions cut 8 bases from V and 1 base from J, with 11 bases between. There are 13 residues in the CDR3. Germline-derived CDR1 and CDR2 are MDHEN and SYDVKM. The chain's CDR3 is CASAGGGNTEAFF. For the CDR3, the DNA is TGTGCCAGCGCCGGGGGCGGGAACACTGAAGCTTTCTTT.

This clonotype was counted at least ten times. The chain joins TRBV6-5 to TRBJ1-1; D remains unclear. The CDR3 contains 12 residues. The germline V gene has CDR1 MNHEY and CDR2 SVGAGI. The germline V and J ends were trimmed by 8 bases and 5 bases, with 12 bases remaining between them. The CDR3 DNA is TGTGCCAGCGGGAATGGTAGGACTGAAGCTTTCTTT. It is translated as CASGNGRTEAFF.

This clonotype appeared once. J is TRBJ1-6 and V is TRBV7-9, with TRBD1 as a possible D gene (5 bases). Germline CDR1 and CDR2: SEHNR and FQNEAQ (reference sequence). CDR3 size: 12 residues. The germline V and J ends were trimmed by 8 bases and 7 bases, with 9 bases remaining between them. Here the CDR3 DNA reads TGTGCCAGCGGGACCCTGAATTCACCCCTCCACTTT. Its protein product is CASGTLNSPLHF.

This clonotype has only one observation. CDR3 protein: CSVEDQTKEEKLFF. The DNA for the CDR3 is TGCAGCGTTGAAGATCAAACCAAGGAAGAAAAACTGTTTTTT. V and J are TRBV29-1 and TRBJ1-4; D gene unclear. V was cut by 0 bases and J by 8 bases, with 13 bases left in between. There are 14 residues in the CDR3. CDR1 and CDR2 (germline): SQVTM, ANQGSEA.

This clonotype was seen at least ten times. The chain combines TRBV4-1 with TRBJ1-5, with TRBD1 matching 8 bases. Germline values: CDR1 MGHRA, CDR2 YSYEKL. Trimming removed 1 base from V and 7 bases from J; junction bases left unmatched: 3. This CDR3 is 14 amino acids long. The CDR3, as DNA: TGCGCCAGCAGCCAAGTGACAGGGGTCCAGCCCCAGCATTTT. This gives the protein CASSQVTGVQPQHF.

Written as DNA, the CDR3 is TGTGCCAGCAGCCAAGATGAGGGACCCATCCAAGAGACCCAGTACTTC. Protein sequence: CASSQDEGPIQETQYF. This rearrangement joins TRBV4-2 to TRBJ2-5, with D perhaps being TRBD1 or TRBD2 (5 bases each). The CDR3 has 16 residues. The V and J ends lost 0 bases and 1 base respectively, with 12 bases between them. Germline CDR1 is LGHNA and CDR2 is YNFKEQ.

This clonotype was counted many times. V is TRBV20-1 and J is TRBJ2-7; D tentatively fits TRBD1 or TRBD2 (5 bases each). From germline, CDR1 is DFQATT and CDR2 SNEGSKA (reference sequence). V gave up 0 bases and J gave up 3 bases, with 15 bases separating them. The CDR3 consists of 15 residues. The DNA for the CDR3 is TGCAGTGCTAGAGATTATGGGGACGGGGACTACGAGCAGTACTTC. It yields the protein CSARDYGDGDYEQYF.

This chain joins TRBV18 and TRBJ2-3; TRBD2 is a possible D gene (5 bases). The germline V gene encodes CDR1 KGHSH and CDR2 LQKENI. V lost 2 bases and J lost 5, with 8 bases in between. The CDR3 contains 13 residues. CDR3 region: CASSPSGIDTQYF. CDR3 nucleotides: TGTGCCAGCTCACCATCGGGGATAGATACGCAGTATTTT.

The table lists this clonotype with many counts. The rearrangement uses TRBV3-1 and TRBJ2-3; no clear D gene. Trimming removed 4 bases from V and 8 bases from J, with 7 bases in between. The CDR3 sequence is 11 residues long. Per the germline V gene, CDR1 is LGHDT and CDR2 is YNNKEL (reference sequence). CDR3 region: CASSPGFTQYF. The CDR3 bases are TGTGCCAGCAGCCCCGGGTTTACGCAGTATTTT.